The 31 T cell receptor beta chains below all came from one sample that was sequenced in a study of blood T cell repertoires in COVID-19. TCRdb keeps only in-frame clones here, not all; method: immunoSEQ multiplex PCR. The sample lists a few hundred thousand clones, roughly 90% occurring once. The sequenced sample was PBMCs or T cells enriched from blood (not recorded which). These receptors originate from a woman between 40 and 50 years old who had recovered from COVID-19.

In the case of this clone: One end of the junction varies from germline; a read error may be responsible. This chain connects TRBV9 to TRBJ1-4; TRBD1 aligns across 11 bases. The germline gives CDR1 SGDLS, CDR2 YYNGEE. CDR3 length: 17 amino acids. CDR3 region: CASSVEGGQGVDEKLLF. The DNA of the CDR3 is TGTGCCAGCAGCGTAGAAGGGGGACAGGGGGTGGATGAAAAACTGCTTTTT.

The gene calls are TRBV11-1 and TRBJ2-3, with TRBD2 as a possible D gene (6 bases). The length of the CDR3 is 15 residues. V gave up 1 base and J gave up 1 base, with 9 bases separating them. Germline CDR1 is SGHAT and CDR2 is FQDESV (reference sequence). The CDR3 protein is CASSLGGGGTDTQYF. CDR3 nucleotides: TGTGCCAGCAGCTTAGGTGGAGGGGGCACAGATACGCAGTATTTT.

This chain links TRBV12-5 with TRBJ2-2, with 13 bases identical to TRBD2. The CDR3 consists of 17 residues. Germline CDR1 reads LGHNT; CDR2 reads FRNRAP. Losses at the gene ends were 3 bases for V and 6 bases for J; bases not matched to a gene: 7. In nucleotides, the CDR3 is TGTGCTAGTGGTTTTCTCGGACTAGCGGGAGAGGCCGGGGAGCTGTTTTTT. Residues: CASGFLGLAGEAGELFF.

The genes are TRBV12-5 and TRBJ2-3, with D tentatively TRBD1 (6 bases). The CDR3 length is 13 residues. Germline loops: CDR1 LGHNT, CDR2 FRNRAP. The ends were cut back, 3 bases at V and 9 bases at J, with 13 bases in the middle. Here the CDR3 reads CASGLVGTRTQYF. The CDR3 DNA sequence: TGTGCTAGTGGTTTAGTCGGGACAAGGACGCAGTATTTT.

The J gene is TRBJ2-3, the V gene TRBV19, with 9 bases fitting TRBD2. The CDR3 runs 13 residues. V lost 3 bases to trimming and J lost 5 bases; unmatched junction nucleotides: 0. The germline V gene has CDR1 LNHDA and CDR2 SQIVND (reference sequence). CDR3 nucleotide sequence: TGTGCCAGTAGTATGCGGGAGGGAGATACGCAGTATTTT. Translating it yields CASSMREGDTQYF.

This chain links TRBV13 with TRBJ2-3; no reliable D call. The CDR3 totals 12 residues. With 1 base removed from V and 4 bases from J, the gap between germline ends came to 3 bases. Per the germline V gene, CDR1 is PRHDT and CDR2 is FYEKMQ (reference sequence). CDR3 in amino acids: CASSLVSDTQYF. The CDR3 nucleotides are TGTGCCAGCAGCTTAGTCTCAGATACGCAGTATTTT.

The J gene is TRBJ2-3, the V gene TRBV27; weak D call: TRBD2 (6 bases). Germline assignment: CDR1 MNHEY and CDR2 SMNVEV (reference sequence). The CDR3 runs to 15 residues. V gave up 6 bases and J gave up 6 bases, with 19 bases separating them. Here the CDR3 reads CASSLIGEVGDTQYF. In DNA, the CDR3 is TGTGCCAGCAGCCTAATAGGGGAGGTCGGGGATACGCAGTATTTT.

CDR3 residues: CAWSPLNTEAFF. CDR3 in DNA: TGTGCCTGGAGTCCTCTGAACACTGAAGCTTTCTTT. The rearrangement joins TRBV30 to TRBJ1-1; D remains unclear. Germline V gives CDR1 GTSNPN, CDR2 SVGIG (reference sequence). The CDR3 extends over 12 amino acids. The germline V and J ends were trimmed by 2 bases and 0 bases, with 4 bases remaining between them. Full variable domain (rest looked up from reference TRBV30 and TRBJ1-1): SQTIHQWPATLVQPVGSPLSLECTVEGTSNPNLYWYRQAAGRGLQLLFYSVGIGQISSEVPQNLSASRPQDRQFILSSKKLLLSDSGFYLCAWSPLNTEAFFGQGTRLTVV.

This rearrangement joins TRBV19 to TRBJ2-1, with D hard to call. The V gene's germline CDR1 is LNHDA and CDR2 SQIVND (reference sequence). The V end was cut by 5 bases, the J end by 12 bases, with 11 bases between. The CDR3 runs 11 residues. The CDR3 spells CASSETFVQFF. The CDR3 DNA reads TGTGCCAGTAGTGAGACATTCGTGCAGTTCTTC.

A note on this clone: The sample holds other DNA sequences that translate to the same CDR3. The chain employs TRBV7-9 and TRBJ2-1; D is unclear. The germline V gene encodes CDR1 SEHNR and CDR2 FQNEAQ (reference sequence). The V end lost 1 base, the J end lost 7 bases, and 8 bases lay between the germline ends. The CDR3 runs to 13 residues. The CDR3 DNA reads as TGTGCCAGCAGCTTAGTCGGTGGTAATGAGCAGTTCTTC. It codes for CASSLVGGNEQFF.

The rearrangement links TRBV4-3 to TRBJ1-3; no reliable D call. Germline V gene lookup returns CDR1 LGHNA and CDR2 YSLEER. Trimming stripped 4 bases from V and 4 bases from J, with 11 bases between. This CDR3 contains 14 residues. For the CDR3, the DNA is TGCGCCAGCAGCCCTGCCGCGGGAGGAAACACCATATATTTT. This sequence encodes CASSPAAGGNTIYF.

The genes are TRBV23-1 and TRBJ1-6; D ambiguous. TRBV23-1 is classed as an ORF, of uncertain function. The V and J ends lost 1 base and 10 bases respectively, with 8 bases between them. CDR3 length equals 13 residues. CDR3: CASSQWRGSPLHF. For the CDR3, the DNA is TGCGCCAGCAGTCAATGGCGGGGATCACCCCTCCACTTT.

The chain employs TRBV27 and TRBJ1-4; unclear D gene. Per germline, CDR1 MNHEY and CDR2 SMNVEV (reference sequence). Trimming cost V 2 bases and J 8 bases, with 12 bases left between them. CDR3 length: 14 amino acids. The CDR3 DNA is TGTGCCAGCAGTTTAAGTGGGCGTTGGGAAAAACTGTTTTTT. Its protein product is CASSLSGRWEKLFF.

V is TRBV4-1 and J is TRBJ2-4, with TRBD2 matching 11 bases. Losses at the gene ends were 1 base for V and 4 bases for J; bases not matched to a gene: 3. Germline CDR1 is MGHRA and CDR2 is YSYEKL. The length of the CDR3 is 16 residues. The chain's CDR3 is CASSQASGRPKNIQYF. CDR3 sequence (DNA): TGCGCCAGCAGCCAAGCTAGCGGGAGGCCAAAAAACATTCAGTACTTC.

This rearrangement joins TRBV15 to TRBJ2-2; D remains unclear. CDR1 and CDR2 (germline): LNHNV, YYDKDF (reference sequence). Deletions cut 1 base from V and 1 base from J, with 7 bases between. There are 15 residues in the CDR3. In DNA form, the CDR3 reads TGTGCCACCAGCAGAGGCGGCAGGAACACCGGGGAGCTGTTTTTT. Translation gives CATSRGGRNTGELFF.

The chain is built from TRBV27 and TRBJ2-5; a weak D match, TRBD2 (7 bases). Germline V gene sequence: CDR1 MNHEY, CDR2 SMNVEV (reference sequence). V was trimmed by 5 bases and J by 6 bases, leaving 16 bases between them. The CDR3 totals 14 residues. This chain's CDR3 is CASSPRGGAQTQYF. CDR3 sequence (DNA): TGTGCCAGCAGTCCTAGGGGGGGGGCTCAGACCCAGTACTTC.

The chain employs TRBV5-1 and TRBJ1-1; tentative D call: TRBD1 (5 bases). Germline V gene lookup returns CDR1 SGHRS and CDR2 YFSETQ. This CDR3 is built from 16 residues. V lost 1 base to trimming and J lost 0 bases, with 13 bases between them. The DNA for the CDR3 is TGCGCCAGCAGCTTGTGGGCACAGGAACTGAACACTGAAGCTTTCTTT. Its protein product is CASSLWAQELNTEAFF.

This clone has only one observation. DNA for the CDR3: TGTGCCAGCAGCCTAAAACAGCGGGTCGTTACTTACGAGCAGTACTTC. Encoded protein: CASSLKQRVVTYEQYF. The chain couples TRBV7-8 to TRBJ2-7; tentatively, D is TRBD2 (6 bases). This CDR3 has 16 amino acids. Trimming removed 5 bases from V and 4 bases from J, with 21 bases in between. The germline gives CDR1 SGHVS, CDR2 FQNEAQ.

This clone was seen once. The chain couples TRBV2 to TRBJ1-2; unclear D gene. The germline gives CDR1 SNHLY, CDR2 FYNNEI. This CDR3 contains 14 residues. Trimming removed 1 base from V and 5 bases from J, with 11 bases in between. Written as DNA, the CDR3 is TGTGCCAGCAGTGAAGAGCCCGCTCGATATGGCTACACCTTC. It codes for CASSEEPARYGYTF.

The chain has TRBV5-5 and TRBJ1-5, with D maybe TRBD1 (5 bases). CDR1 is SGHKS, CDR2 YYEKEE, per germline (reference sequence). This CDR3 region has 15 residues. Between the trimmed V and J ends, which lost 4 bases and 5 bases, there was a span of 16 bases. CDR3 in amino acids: CASSLNLDSYQPQHF. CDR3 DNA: TGTGCCAGCAGCCTTAACTTAGACAGCTATCAGCCCCAGCATTTT.

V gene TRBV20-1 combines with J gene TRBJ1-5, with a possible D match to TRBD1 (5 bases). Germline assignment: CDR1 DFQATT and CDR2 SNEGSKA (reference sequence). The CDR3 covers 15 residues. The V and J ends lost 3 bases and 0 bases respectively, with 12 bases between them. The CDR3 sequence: CSASSPGNSNQPQHF. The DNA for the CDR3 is TGCAGTGCTAGTTCGCCAGGGAATAGCAATCAGCCCCAGCATTTT.

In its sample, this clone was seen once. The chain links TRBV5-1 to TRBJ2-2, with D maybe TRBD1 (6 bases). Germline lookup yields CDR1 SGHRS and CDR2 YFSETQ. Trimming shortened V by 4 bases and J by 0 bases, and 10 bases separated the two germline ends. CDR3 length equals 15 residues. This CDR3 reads CASSLQGSNTGELFF. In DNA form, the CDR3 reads TGCGCCAGCAGCCTCCAGGGGTCGAACACCGGGGAGCTGTTTTTT.

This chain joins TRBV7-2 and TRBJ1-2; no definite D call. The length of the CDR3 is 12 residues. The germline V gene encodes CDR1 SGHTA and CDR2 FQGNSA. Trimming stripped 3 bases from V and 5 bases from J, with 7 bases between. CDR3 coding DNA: TGTGCCAGCAGCTTCCAGGCTTATGGCTACACCTTC. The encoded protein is CASSFQAYGYTF.

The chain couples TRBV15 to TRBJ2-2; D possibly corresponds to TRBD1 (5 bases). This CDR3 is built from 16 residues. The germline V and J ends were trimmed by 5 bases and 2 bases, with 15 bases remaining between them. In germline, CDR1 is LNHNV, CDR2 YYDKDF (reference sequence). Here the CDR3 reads CATSGGGALNTGELFF. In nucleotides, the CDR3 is TGTGCCACCAGCGGTGGTGGGGCGCTTAACACCGGGGAGCTGTTTTTT. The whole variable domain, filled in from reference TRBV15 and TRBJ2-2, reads DAMVIQNPRYQVTQFGKPVTLSCSQTLNHNVMYWYQQKSSQAPKLLFHYYDKDFNNEADTPDNFQSRRPNTSFCFLDIRSPGLGDTAMYLCATSGGGALNTGELFFGEGSRLTVL.

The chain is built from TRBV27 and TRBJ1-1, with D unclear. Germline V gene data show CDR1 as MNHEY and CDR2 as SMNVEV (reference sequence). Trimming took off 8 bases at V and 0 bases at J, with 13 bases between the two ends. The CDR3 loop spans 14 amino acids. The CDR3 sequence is CASGSTTVNTEAFF. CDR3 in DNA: TGTGCCAGCGGCTCGACAACCGTGAACACTGAAGCTTTCTTT.

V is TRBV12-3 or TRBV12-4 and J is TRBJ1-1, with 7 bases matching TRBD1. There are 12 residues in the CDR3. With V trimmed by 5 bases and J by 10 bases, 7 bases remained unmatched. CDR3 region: CASSPDRVRAFF. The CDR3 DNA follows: TGTGCCAGCAGTCCCGACAGGGTACGAGCTTTCTTT.

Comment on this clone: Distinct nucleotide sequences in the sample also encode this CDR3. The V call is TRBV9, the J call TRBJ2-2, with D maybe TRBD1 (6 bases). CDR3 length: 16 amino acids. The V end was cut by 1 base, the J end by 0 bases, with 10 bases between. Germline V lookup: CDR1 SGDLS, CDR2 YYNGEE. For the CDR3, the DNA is TGTGCCAGCAGCGTAAGTGGGACAACGAACACCGGGGAGCTGTTTTTT. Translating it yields CASSVSGTTNTGELFF. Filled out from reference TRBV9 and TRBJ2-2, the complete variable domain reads DSGVTQTPKHLITATGQRVTLRCSPRSGDLSVYWYQQSLDQGLQFLIQYYNGEERAKGNILERFSAQQFPDLHSELNLSSLELGDSALYFCASSVSGTTNTGELFFGEGSRLTVL.

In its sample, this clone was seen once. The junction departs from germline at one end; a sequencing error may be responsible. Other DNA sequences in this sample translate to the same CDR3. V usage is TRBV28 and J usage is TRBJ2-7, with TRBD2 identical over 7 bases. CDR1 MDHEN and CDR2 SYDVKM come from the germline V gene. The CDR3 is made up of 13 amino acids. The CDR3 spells CASSWGGPYEQYF. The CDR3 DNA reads TGTGCCAGCAGTTGGGGAGGGCCCTACGAGCAGTACTTT.

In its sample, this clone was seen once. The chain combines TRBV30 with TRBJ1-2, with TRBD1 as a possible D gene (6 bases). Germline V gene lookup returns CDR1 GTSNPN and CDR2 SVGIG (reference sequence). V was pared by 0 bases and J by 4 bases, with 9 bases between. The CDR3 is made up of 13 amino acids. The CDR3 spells CAWSVGGGYGYTF. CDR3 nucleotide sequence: TGTGCCTGGAGTGTAGGGGGGGGCTATGGCTACACCTTC.

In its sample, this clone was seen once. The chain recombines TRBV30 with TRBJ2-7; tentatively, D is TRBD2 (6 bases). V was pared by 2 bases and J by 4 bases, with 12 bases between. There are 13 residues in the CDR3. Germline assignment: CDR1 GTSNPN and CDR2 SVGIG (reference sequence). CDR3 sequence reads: CAWSRGLLYEQYF. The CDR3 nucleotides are TGTGCCTGGAGTAGGGGACTCCTTTACGAGCAGTACTTC.

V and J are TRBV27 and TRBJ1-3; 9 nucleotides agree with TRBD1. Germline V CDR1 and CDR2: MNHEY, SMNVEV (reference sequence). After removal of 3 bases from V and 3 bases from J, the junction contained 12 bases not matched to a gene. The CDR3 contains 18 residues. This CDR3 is CASSFRKPGQGFGNTIYF. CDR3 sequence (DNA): TGTGCCAGCAGTTTTCGGAAACCGGGACAGGGTTTTGGAAACACCATATATTTT.